These 21 T cell receptor beta chains came from one sample sequenced in a study of shared clonotypes between healthy human individuals. Profiled with immunoSEQ multiplex PCR; TCRdb holds only in-frame clones, not every one. This sample has some 2,500,000 clones, with under 95% found just once. The specimen was naive CD4+ T cells from PBMCs. The subset here: CD45RA+ positively selected. The receptors were sampled from a man aged 18-30 years in good health. Some clones in this sample may be carry-over from other donors' samples.

The rearrangement uses TRBV5-1 and TRBJ1-2, with 7 bases matching TRBD1. Germline V lookup: CDR1 SGHRS, CDR2 YFSETQ. J lost 5 bases, V lost 4 bases, and 8 bases had no gene match. This CDR3 has 14 residues. The CDR3 DNA is TGCGCCAGCAGCACAGGGACAGAGTTATATGGCTACACCTTC. Amino acids: CASSTGTELYGYTF.

This clone turned up a few times. The chain links TRBV27 to TRBJ1-1, with D uncertain. Trimming left V 4 bases short and J 5 bases short, with 11 bases between. CDR3 length: 13 amino acids. Germline V lookup: CDR1 MNHEY, CDR2 SMNVEV (reference sequence). CDR3 sequence (DNA): TGTGCCAGCAGTTGGAGGGCTGTGACTGAAGCTTTCTTT. Amino acid sequence: CASSWRAVTEAFF.

The chain has TRBV19 and TRBJ2-7; possible D gene TRBD2, 6 bases. The CDR3 consists of 14 residues. Trimming took off 5 bases at V and 6 bases at J, with 17 bases between the two ends. Germline V gene data show CDR1 as LNHDA and CDR2 as SQIVND (reference sequence). The CDR3 bases are TGTGCCAGTAGTGCCCGGGCAGCGGGTTTCGAGCAGTACTTC. It encodes CASSARAAGFEQYF. Looking up the rest from reference TRBV19 and TRBJ2-7 gives the full variable domain: DGGITQSPKYLFRKEGQNVTLSCEQNLNHDAMYWYRQDPGQGLRLIYYSQIVNDFQKGDIAEGYSVSREKKESFPLTVTSAQKNPTAFYLCASSARAAGFEQYFGPGTRLTVT.

V gene TRBV6-5 combines with J gene TRBJ1-1; 10 bases line up with TRBD1. The V and J ends lost 5 bases and 5 bases, in that order; junction bases with no gene match: 5. Germline assignment: CDR1 MNHEY and CDR2 SVGAGI. This CDR3 region has 14 residues. CDR3 in amino acids: CASSQRTGGTEAFF. As DNA, the CDR3 is TGTGCCAGCAGTCAGAGGACAGGGGGTACTGAAGCTTTCTTT.

The chain has TRBV27 and TRBJ1-2, with a tentative D call TRBD1 (6 bases). The germline V and J ends were trimmed by 3 bases and 4 bases, with 18 bases remaining between them. From germline, CDR1 is MNHEY and CDR2 SMNVEV (reference sequence). This CDR3 is 16 amino acids long. The CDR3 is CASSFSLGAGSYGYTF. The CDR3 nucleotides read TGTGCCAGCAGTTTTTCCTTGGGGGCAGGGTCCTATGGCTACACCTTC.

J is TRBJ2-5 and V is TRBV15; 7 positions agree with TRBD1. This CDR3 has 16 residues. CDR1 and CDR2 (germline): LNHNV, YYDKDF (reference sequence). J was trimmed by 5 bases and V by 1 base; bases with no gene match: 10. The CDR3 DNA sequence: TGTGCCACCAGCAGAGGAGAGACAGGGAGATTGGAGACCCAGTACTTC. Amino acids: CATSRGETGRLETQYF. Full variable domain (outside the CDR3, taken from reference TRBV15 and TRBJ2-5): DAMVIQNPRYQVTQFGKPVTLSCSQTLNHNVMYWYQQKSSQAPKLLFHYYDKDFNNEADTPDNFQSRRPNTSFCFLDIRSPGLGDTAMYLCATSRGETGRLETQYFGPGTRLLVL.

The J gene is TRBJ2-4, the V gene TRBV28; 7 bases match TRBD2. The CDR3 covers 17 residues. The J segment lost 2 bases and the V segment lost 5 bases, leaving 12 bases of the junction unmatched. CDR1 MDHEN and CDR2 SYDVKM come from the germline V gene. CDR3 in DNA: TGTGCCAGCAGTCCGCAGTGGGGGGGAGGGTCCAAAAACATTCAGTACTTC. It specifies CASSPQWGGGSKNIQYF.

The genes are TRBV5-1 and TRBJ2-7; 7 positions agree with TRBD1. V trimming: 2 bases; J trimming: 0 bases; junction bases outside the gene matches: 5. The CDR3 has 15 amino acids. The V gene's germline CDR1 is SGHRS and CDR2 YFSETQ. The CDR3: CASSLSTGLSYEQYF. The DNA for the CDR3 is TGCGCCAGCAGCTTATCGACAGGGCTCTCCTACGAGCAGTACTTC.

This chain connects TRBV11-3 to TRBJ2-1, with no clear D. Germline V gives CDR1 SGHNT, CDR2 YENEEA. The CDR3 is 13 residues long. Deletions cut 2 bases from V and 9 bases from J, with 11 bases between. The CDR3 region is CASSLSNQLEQFF. CDR3 DNA: TGTGCCAGCAGCTTATCTAACCAGCTTGAGCAGTTCTTC. Variable domain in full (rest from reference TRBV11-3 and TRBJ2-1): EAGVVQSPRYKIIEKKQPVAFWCNPISGHNTLYWYLQNLGQGPELLIRYENEEAVDDSQLPKDRFSAERLKGVDSTLKIQPAELGDSAVYLCASSLSNQLEQFFGPGTRLTVL.

The chain couples TRBV29-1 to TRBJ1-6; D call uncertain. This CDR3 spans 13 amino acids. The V and J ends lost 4 bases and 7 bases respectively, with 11 bases between them. From germline, CDR1 is SQVTM and CDR2 ANQGSEA. CDR3 residues: CSVGSQPNSPLHF. The CDR3 coding sequence is TGCAGCGTTGGTTCACAGCCAAATTCACCCCTCCACTTT.

A word on this clone: Other DNA sequences within the sample encode an identical CDR3. The chain recombines TRBV9 with TRBJ2-3, with a tentative D call TRBD2 (5 bases). CDR1 is SGDLS and CDR2 is YYNGEE in the germline V gene. Trimming stripped 0 bases from V and 3 bases from J, with 5 bases between. The CDR3 is 13 residues long. The chain's CDR3 is CASSVGGTDTQYF. CDR3 DNA: TGTGCCAGCAGCGTAGGAGGGACAGATACGCAGTATTTT.

The chain employs TRBV28 and TRBJ2-3; D unresolved. Trimming took 3 bases from V and 2 from J, leaving 24 bases between them. The germline CDR1 and CDR2 sequences are MDHEN and SYDVKM. The CDR3 is 19 residues long. The CDR3 protein is CASSFDQLFSSRSTDTQYF. The DNA of the CDR3 is TGTGCCAGCAGTTTTGATCAGTTGTTCAGCTCCCGTTCCACAGATACGCAGTATTTT.

The chain carries TRBV18 and TRBJ2-3; TRBD2 matches 11 bases. V lost 3 bases and J lost 3; bases outside the gene matches: 8. This CDR3 has 17 residues. Per the germline V gene, CDR1 is KGHSH and CDR2 is LQKENI. The CDR3 coding sequence is TGTGCCAGCTCACCGGGGACTAGCGGAACGGGGACAGATACGCAGTATTTT. This gives the protein CASSPGTSGTGTDTQYF.

Turning to this clone: This same CDR3 is encoded by further DNA sequences in the sample. The V gene is TRBV5-1, the J gene TRBJ2-5, with TRBD2 identical over 14 bases. Germline CDR1 is SGHRS and CDR2 is YFSETQ. The length of the CDR3 is 15 residues. The ends lost 2 bases at V and 4 bases at J; junction bases unmatched: 1. Written as DNA, the CDR3 is TGCGCCAGCAGCTTCGGGACTAGCGGGAGAGAGACCCAGTACTTC. It encodes CASSFGTSGRETQYF.

The chain joins TRBV5-1 to TRBJ2-7; 12 bases match TRBD2. Germline CDR1 reads SGHRS; CDR2 reads YFSETQ. V gave up 2 bases and J gave up 5 bases; unmatched junction bases: 5. The CDR3 covers 15 residues. The DNA for the CDR3 is TGCGCCAGCAGCTTTCTAGCGGGAGGGCCTAACGAGCAGTACTTC. Encoded protein: CASSFLAGGPNEQYF.

V is TRBV5-8 and J is TRBJ1-4; TRBD1 matches 7 bases. Trimming took 2 bases from V and 10 from J; bases not matched to a gene: 8. The length of the CDR3 is 14 residues. In germline, CDR1 is SGHTS, CDR2 YDEGEE. The CDR3 sequence: CASSLNRGLGKLFF. The CDR3 coding sequence is TGTGCCAGCAGCTTAAACAGGGGTTTGGGAAAACTGTTTTTT.

V usage is TRBV6-4 and J usage is TRBJ1-4; a weak D match, TRBD1 (6 bases). CDR1 is MRHNA, CDR2 SNTAGT, per germline. V lost 8 bases, J lost 10 bases, and 17 bases lay in between. The CDR3 has 13 residues. Here the CDR3 DNA reads TGTGCCAGCGACCGGCAGGGGAGTCGAAAACTGTTTTTT. It is translated as CASDRQGSRKLFF.

On this clone: The same CDR3 also results from other DNA sequences found in this sample. The gene calls are TRBV6-5 and TRBJ2-7, with D uncertain. This CDR3 has 15 residues. Trimming left V 0 bases short and J 0 bases short, with 9 bases between. The germline V gene has CDR1 MNHEY and CDR2 SVGAGI. Here the CDR3 reads CASSYSSAYSYEQYF. DNA of the CDR3: TGTGCCAGCAGTTACTCCTCGGCATACTCCTACGAGCAGTACTTC.

The chain uses TRBV27 and TRBJ2-1, with D perhaps matching TRBD2 (6 bases). The germline V and J ends were trimmed by 2 bases and 2 bases, with 10 bases remaining between them. Per germline, CDR1 MNHEY and CDR2 SMNVEV (reference sequence). The CDR3 is 15 residues long. CDR3 DNA sequence: TGTGCCAGCAGTTTAGGACTACCTCCCTACAATGAGCAGTTCTTC. It specifies CASSLGLPPYNEQFF.

The V and J genes are TRBV28 and TRBJ1-2; D is uncertain. Trimming cost V 6 bases and J 4 bases, with 21 bases left between them. The length of the CDR3 is 16 residues. CDR1 is MDHEN, CDR2 SYDVKM, per germline. CDR3 amino acids: CASSPRWVAPFYGYTF. The CDR3 coding sequence is TGTGCCAGCAGCCCGAGGTGGGTGGCCCCCTTCTATGGCTACACCTTC.

J is TRBJ1-4 and V is TRBV28; D call uncertain. With 2 bases removed from V and 8 bases from J, the gap between germline ends came to 12 bases. The germline V gene encodes CDR1 MDHEN and CDR2 SYDVKM. The CDR3 has 14 residues. CDR3 sequence (DNA): TGTGCCAGCAGTTTAGATTGGACGGCAGAAAAACTGTTTTTT. Amino acid sequence: CASSLDWTAEKLFF.